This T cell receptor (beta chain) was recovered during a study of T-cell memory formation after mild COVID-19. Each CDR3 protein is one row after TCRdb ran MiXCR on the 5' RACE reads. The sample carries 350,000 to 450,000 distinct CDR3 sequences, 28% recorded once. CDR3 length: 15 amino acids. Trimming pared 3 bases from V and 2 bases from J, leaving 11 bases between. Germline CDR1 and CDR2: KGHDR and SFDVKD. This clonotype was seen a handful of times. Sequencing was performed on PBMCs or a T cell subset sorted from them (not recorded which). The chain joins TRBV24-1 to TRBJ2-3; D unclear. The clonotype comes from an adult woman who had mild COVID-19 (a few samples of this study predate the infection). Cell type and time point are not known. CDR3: CATSDTYSPTDTQYF. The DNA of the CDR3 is TGTGCCACCAGTGATACCTACAGTCCCACAGATACGCAGTATTTT.